The entry that follows covers one T cell receptor (beta chain) sequence. Its antigen is as yet unknown. With the read ending 3 residues before the CDR3 end, the germline J gene is used to fill in that end. These data come from a study of T cell clonality in common variable immunodeficiency. General study results and limits: Compared with healthy controls, CVID subjects showed increased TCRbeta clonality, mostly in about a third. Reportedly, TCR beta sequences from common variable immunodeficiency showed fewer deletions and N-nucleotide insertions.

Sequencing input was equivalent genomic DNA from CVID and controls. Repertoires were generated with immunoSEQ multiplex PCR, while TCRdb's copy carries only in-frame clones and drops some. In total the sample includes 30,000 to 40,000 clones, none of them seen once. The CDR3 has 14 residues. Trimming stripped 2 bases from V and 6 bases from J, with 11 bases between. Per the germline V gene, CDR1 is SGHVS and CDR2 is FQNEAQ. The chain employs TRBV7-8 and TRBJ2-1; D assignment may be TRBD1 or TRBD2 (5 bases each). The sample was peripheral blood mononuclear cells. The sequence came from a person aged 18-70 years in good health. Incomplete CDR3 DNA: TGTGCCAGCAGCTTAACCCGAGGGGTCAATGAG. Amino acids: CASSLTRGVNE. Given in full, the CDR3 is CASSLTRGVNEQFF.